This T cell receptor (beta chain) was captured in a study of shared clonotypes between healthy human individuals (dated by TCRdb to 2018 to 2020). Looking at the study overall: The cohort comprised a couple of women and three men aged 18 to 49 years. Between about 0.85 and 9.5 billion PBMCs per donor were obtained by leukapheresis. Blood TCR repertoires of five healthy adults were deeply sequenced to estimate repertoire size and the extent of clonotype sharing between individuals. Per donor, three plates each were used for CD4 naive and CD4 memory, two for CD8 naive, and one for CD8 memory. To increase sequencing depth and limit assay-specific biases, TCR repertoire library preparation and sequencing were carried out by different laboratories using diverse techniques. Summary of the overall study and its limitations: Only blood was sampled, and tissue TCR repertoires likely differ from those in blood. Compared with non-shared clonotypes, clonotypes shared by all four sorted-subset donors had higher generation probabilities. Rarefaction of sorted-subset datasets indicated incomplete sequencing despite the large sequencing depth. Pairwise subsampling indicated that sequencing depth was expected to affect the degree of clonotype sharing among donors. The genetic and exposure-history diversity represented was limited by the small number of donors. Naive subsets generally had larger estimated clonotype richness than memory subsets. When several donors were compared, the shared fraction of clonotypes was roughly 4.8% for naive CD4, roughly 3.3% for naive CD8, more than 2% for memory CD4, and 0.35% to 0.5% for memory CD8.

For this clone: No cognate antigen has been identified for it. No base qualities exist here, and no much larger clone lies one base off it.

Using the deep immunoSEQ assay, multiplex PCR amplified TCR CDR3 regions from genomic DNA. Extracted genomic DNA from each cell subset was distributed evenly across all wells of several immunoSEQ 96-well plates, and each plate was treated as a replicate. For sorted subsets, 200 ng of genomic DNA, equivalent to tens of thousands of T cell genomes, went into each replicate PCR. Purified libraries were quantified with a Qubit 3.0 fluorometer, sized on a Bioanalyzer 2100, and re-quantified with the KAPA Library Quantification kit. A separate single-read 150-cycle Illumina NextSeq 550 flow cell was used to sequence each immunoSEQ 96-well plate. For the original study's pipeline: Because the immunoSEQ output held only junctional sequences and lacked quality scores, the filtering could not match the filtering applied to full-length reads. Sequences were annotated with PyIR, a Python wrapper for IgBLAST v1.9, and V/J genes and CDR3 were assigned using IMGT germline references. Reads were filtered out if the reads had weak V/J assignments (E-value above 1e-6), no CDR3, stop codons, out-of-frame junctions, or ambiguous translated residues. A V3J clonotype was defined by an identical inferred V gene, J gene, and CDR3 amino acid sequence. Percentage overlap between repertoires was calculated by dividing the number of shared unique clonotypes by the size of the smaller repertoire. RTK rarefaction, the Chao1 estimator, and Recon v2.1 estimates of unobserved clonotypes were used to assess repertoire richness. OLGA was used to compute generation probabilities for all TCRbeta clonotypes that the gDNA method yielded from a handful of donors. TCRdb mirrors the immuneACCESS table, restricted to in-frame sequences. Some clones are absent from its copies; in checked studies, under half trace to an unresolved V gene, and the reason for the others is unknown. The D gene and trimming were derived from the DNA, and the V and J assignments and clone size from that table. Across this sample there are 550,000 to 850,000 clones, with approximately 77% seen only once. Less than 2% of the sample belongs to the ten largest clones.

Taken from the germline V gene (reference sequence), the CDR1 and CDR2 loops are MNHEY and SMNVEV. The CDR3 runs 13 amino acids, cysteine and phenylalanine included. The entry retains the CDR3 DNA only, 39 bases that are in frame from base 1. A distance of 19 bases separates the germline ends of V and J, which lose 6 bases and 14 bases respectively. The donors were healthy, HIV-negative adults with no recently reported acute infections or vaccinations. Only Caucasian adults living in Nashville, Tennessee, USA were represented among the donors. CD4+ T cells were enriched through magnetic negative selection, after which naive cells were positively selected on CD45RA and the remaining negative fraction served as the memory subset. After blood collection by leukapheresis, PBMCs were isolated using Ficoll-Histopaque density gradient centrifugation and then cryopreserved in the vapor phase of liquid nitrogen. Analytical flow cytometry was used to check the purity and quantity of every magnetically sorted T cell population. Genomic DNA was isolated from each sorted fraction and quantified by UV absorbance on a Nanodrop 2000c.

Recombination joined TRBV27 with TRBJ2-2; the D gene could be TRBD1 or TRBD2, each one agreeing over 5 bases. The source is a woman aged 25-40 years in good health. Sequencing was done on a sample of memory CD4+ T cells sorted from blood. The cell subset or site tag for this specimen amounts to: CD45RA-negative fraction. The CDR3 protein sequence reads: CASSPGQESGLFF. The DNA sequence follows: TGTGCCAGCAGCCCGGGGCAGGAGTCGGGTCTGTTTTTT.